Presented here are 25 T cell receptor beta chains from one specimen sequenced in a study of CD4+ T cells in melanoma. The assay was immunoSEQ multiplex PCR, and TCRdb's table has in-frame clones only and misses some. The sample holds 40,000 to 50,000 clones, roughly 89% seen once. What was sequenced was peripheral blood. The receptor source for this set is a human donor with melanoma.

The J gene is TRBJ2-7, the V gene TRBV7-9, with TRBD2 matching over 8 bases. The CDR3 runs to 17 residues. CDR1 and CDR2 from the germline V gene are SEHNR and FQNEAQ (reference sequence). After removal of 1 base from V and 5 bases from J, the junction contained 13 bases not matched to a gene. Here the CDR3 DNA reads TGTGCCAGCAGCTTAGGCGGGGGGAGTGTCTTGCGCGACGAGCAGTACTTC. It specifies CASSLGGGSVLRDEQYF.

J is TRBJ1-1 and V is TRBV7-2, with 7 bases fitting TRBD1. Germline lookup yields CDR1 SGHTA and CDR2 FQGNSA. V gave up 1 base and J gave up 7 bases; unmatched junction bases: 6. This CDR3 has 14 amino acids. The CDR3 is CASSLGQGVREAFF. The DNA of the CDR3 is TGTGCCAGCAGCTTAGGGCAGGGGGTTCGTGAAGCTTTCTTT. Filled out from reference TRBV7-2 and TRBJ1-1, the complete variable domain reads GAGVSQSPSNKVTEKGKDVELRCDPISGHTALYWYRQSLGQGLEFLIYFQGNSAPDKSGLPSDRFSAERTGGSVSTLTIQRTQQEDSAVYLCASSLGQGVREAFFGQGTRLTVV.

The chain combines TRBV4-3 with TRBJ2-7; possible D gene TRBD2, 7 bases. The CDR3 covers 16 residues. Trimming stripped 4 bases from V and 2 bases from J, with 18 bases between. The germline V gene has CDR1 LGHNA and CDR2 YSLEER. The CDR3 is CASSPFFAGAAYEQYF. CDR3 sequence (DNA): TGCGCCAGCAGCCCCTTCTTTGCGGGGGCCGCCTACGAGCAGTACTTC.

Notes on this clone: The same CDR3 is also encoded by other DNA sequences in this sample. The CDR3 DNA reads TGTGCCAGCAGTGAAGACGCAGGCTATGGCGGCTACACCTTC. This gives the protein CASSEDAGYGGYTF. The chain couples TRBV6-1 to TRBJ1-2; no clear D. The CDR3 spans 14 residues. V was trimmed by 1 base and J by 8 bases, leaving 14 bases between them. Germline lookup yields CDR1 MNHNS and CDR2 SASEGT.

This clone appeared a single time. This chain connects TRBV11-3 to TRBJ2-7, with D possibly being TRBD1 (5 bases). V was clipped by 5 bases and J by 3 bases, with 17 bases between them. The CDR3 runs to 15 residues. Germline CDR1 reads SGHNT; CDR2 reads YENEEA. Here the CDR3 reads CASSEASGPFYEQYF. In DNA form, the CDR3 reads TGTGCCAGCAGCGAGGCGTCAGGGCCATTCTACGAGCAGTACTTC.

J is TRBJ2-3 and V is TRBV13, with TRBD1 matching over 7 bases. The CDR3 loop spans 15 amino acids. Germline trimming cut 5 bases from V and 3 bases from J; bases unmatched to any gene: 8. The germline V gene has CDR1 PRHDT and CDR2 FYEKMQ (reference sequence). CDR3 DNA: TGTGCCAGCAGCCGAGACAGGGTTGGAACAGATACGCAGTATTTT. Its translation is CASSRDRVGTDTQYF.

The chain employs TRBV18 and TRBJ1-1; D uncertain. Germline lookup yields CDR1 KGHSH and CDR2 LQKENI. Trimming shortened V by 2 bases and J by 7 bases, and 8 bases separated the two germline ends. The CDR3 is 12 amino acids. CDR3 bases: TGTGCCAGCTCACCAGATCAGGTTGAAGCTTTCTTT. It is translated as CASSPDQVEAFF.

This sequence joins TRBV10-3 and TRBJ1-1, with D perhaps TRBD1 (6 bases). V was pared by 3 bases and J by 4 bases, with 12 bases between. Germline V gives CDR1 ENHRY, CDR2 SYGVKD. CDR3 length equals 14 residues. The chain's CDR3 is CAISEQGDFTEAFF. As DNA, the CDR3 is TGTGCCATCAGTGAACAGGGCGATTTCACTGAAGCTTTCTTT.

This chain links TRBV19 with TRBJ2-7; weak D call: TRBD2 (5 bases). The CDR3 spans 15 residues. Trimming cost V 3 bases and J 3 bases, with 15 bases left between them. The germline V gene has CDR1 LNHDA and CDR2 SQIVND (reference sequence). The CDR3: CASSIQDSLIYEQYF. CDR3 nucleotide sequence: TGTGCCAGTAGTATCCAGGACTCGCTTATCTACGAGCAGTACTTC.

By frequency in the sample, this clone is medium-sized. V is TRBV10-2 and J is TRBJ1-1; TRBD1 matches 8 bases. J lost 3 bases, V lost 8 bases, and 8 bases had no gene match. The CDR3 totals 14 residues. Germline V gene sequence: CDR1 WSHSY, CDR2 SAAADI. The CDR3 spells CASWTGSLYTEAFF. CDR3 coding DNA: TGCGCCAGCTGGACAGGGTCCCTATACACTGAAGCTTTCTTT.

V usage is TRBV5-4 and J usage is TRBJ2-5; D not certain. Matching the DNA end better, TRBJ2-7 makes the J call doubtful. The CDR3 contains 12 residues. Germline V CDR1 and CDR2: SGHNT, YYREEE (reference sequence). The CDR3 DNA reads TGTGCCAGCAGCGCAAGCTCCTACGAGCAGTACTTC. Amino acid sequence: CASSASSYEQYF.

The CDR3 DNA reads as TGTGCCAGCAGCTTAGGAGGGGAAGGGCCCTACGAGCAGTACTTC. It translates to CASSLGGEGPYEQYF. The rearrangement links TRBV7-6 to TRBJ2-7, with D possibly called TRBD1 or TRBD2 (5 bases each). Trimming shortened V by 1 base and J by 2 bases, and 12 bases separated the two germline ends. This CDR3 is 15 amino acids long. Germline CDR1 is SGHVS and CDR2 is FNYEAQ.

The V gene is TRBV28, the J gene TRBJ2-1; D may be TRBD1 (5 bases). CDR1 is MDHEN, CDR2 SYDVKM, per germline. CDR3 length: 14 amino acids. V gave up 4 bases and J gave up 5 bases, with 12 bases separating them. CDR3 loop: CASSSRSGNNEQFF. The CDR3 nucleotides read TGTGCCAGCAGTTCGCGCTCAGGGAACAATGAGCAGTTCTTC.

V is TRBV6-5 and J is TRBJ2-3, with D unclear. Trimming pared 2 bases from V and 6 bases from J, leaving 18 bases between. CDR3 length: 16 amino acids. Germline-derived CDR1 and CDR2 are MNHEY and SVGAGI. The CDR3 DNA reads as TGTGCCAGCAGTTACCGCCGGGTCTTACCCCCGGATACGCAGTATTTT. It translates to CASSYRRVLPPDTQYF.

The chain has TRBV6-6 and TRBJ1-1; no reliable D call. The CDR3 covers 16 residues. The V gene lost 8 bases and the J gene lost 4 bases, with 23 bases spanning the gap. The V gene's germline CDR1 is MNHNY and CDR2 SVGAGI (reference sequence). The CDR3 here is CASEGNIEGWSTEAFF. The CDR3 nucleotides read TGTGCCAGCGAAGGCAACATTGAGGGCTGGAGCACTGAAGCTTTCTTT.

This clone has only one observation. The CDR3 bases are TGTGCCAGCAGTCTACTAGGGTCAGAGCAGTTCTTC. It codes for CASSLLGSEQFF. This sequence joins TRBV28 and TRBJ2-1; D is perhaps TRBD2 (5 bases). The CDR3 runs to 12 residues. CDR1 is MDHEN and CDR2 is SYDVKM in the germline V gene. V lost 5 bases and J 10 bases, leaving 12 bases between the germline ends. The full variable domain, rest sourced from reference TRBV28 and TRBJ2-1, is DVKVTQSSRYLVKRTGEKVFLECVQDMDHENMFWYRQDPGLGLRLIYFSYDVKMKEKGDIPEGYSVSREKKERFSLILESASTNQTSMYLCASSLLGSEQFFGPGTRLTVL.

This chain joins TRBV7-2 and TRBJ1-5; D is ambiguous. Germline V gives CDR1 SGHTA, CDR2 FQGNSA. CDR3 size: 12 residues. Trimming took 5 bases from V and 6 from J, leaving 8 bases between them. CDR3 region: CASSRPGQPQHF. The CDR3 nucleotides read TGTGCCAGCAGCCGACCCGGTCAGCCCCAGCATTTT.

Points on this clone: Other DNA sequences in this specimen translate into the identical CDR3. CDR3 in DNA: TGCGCCAGCAGCTTAAGTGGGGGCCCCACAGATACGCAGTATTTT. This translates into CASSLSGGPTDTQYF. This rearrangement joins TRBV5-1 to TRBJ2-3; tentatively, D is TRBD1 (6 bases). V was shortened by 2 bases and J by 2 bases, with 12 bases between the two germline ends. Germline V gene data show CDR1 as SGHRS and CDR2 as YFSETQ. The length of the CDR3 is 15 residues.

The chain has TRBV6-5 and TRBJ2-7, with 8 bases that match TRBD1. The CDR3 contains 15 residues. With V trimmed by 4 bases and J by 1 base, 6 bases remained unmatched. CDR1 is MNHEY and CDR2 is SVGAGI in the germline V gene. The CDR3 DNA sequence: TGTGCCAGCAGTTCCCAGACAGGGGCATCCTACGAGCAGTACTTC. It codes for CASSSQTGASYEQYF.

CDR3 protein: CAATREGGAQYF. CDR3 sequence (DNA): TGTGCCGCCACTAGGGAGGGAGGAGCCCAGTACTTC. The chain employs TRBV30 and TRBJ2-5; 7 bases line up with TRBD2. CDR3 size: 12 residues. V was pared by 8 bases and J by 9 bases, with 12 bases of the junction left unmatched. Per germline, CDR1 GTSNPN and CDR2 SVGIG (reference sequence).

The DNA for the CDR3 is TGTGCCAGCAAGGCCCCCGGGACCCACACCGGGGAGCTGTTTTTT. This sequence encodes CASKAPGTHTGELFF. The chain uses TRBV2 and TRBJ2-2, with D perhaps TRBD1 or TRBD2 (5 bases each). CDR1 is SNHLY, CDR2 FYNNEI, per germline. The CDR3 has 15 residues. The V end lost 7 bases, the J end lost 3 bases, and 15 bases lay between the germline ends. Full variable domain (rest looked up from reference TRBV2 and TRBJ2-2): EPEVTQTPSHQVTQMGQEVILRCVPISNHLYFYWYRQILGQKVEFLVSFYNNEISEKSEIFDDQFSVERPDGSNFTLKIRSTKLEDSAMYFCASKAPGTHTGELFFGEGSRLTVL.

The chain couples TRBV5-1 to TRBJ2-7; TRBD1 aligns across 8 bases. The CDR3 is made up of 18 amino acids. With 0 bases clipped from V and 0 bases from J, the junction kept 11 bases outside the gene matches. In germline, CDR1 is SGHRS, CDR2 YFSETQ. This CDR3 reads CASSLDRGYESTSYEQYF. The CDR3 DNA sequence: TGCGCCAGCAGCTTGGACAGGGGGTATGAATCCACCTCCTACGAGCAGTACTTC.

The chain joins TRBV30 to TRBJ1-2, with TRBD1 as a possible D gene (5 bases). V was cut by 0 bases and J by 6 bases, with 14 bases left in between. This CDR3 comprises 14 residues. The germline V gene has CDR1 GTSNPN and CDR2 SVGIG (reference sequence). CDR3 nucleotides: TGTGCCTGGAGTGTATGGCAGGGAGGAAATGGCTACACCTTC. This encodes CAWSVWQGGNGYTF.

The chain links TRBV5-1 to TRBJ2-5; no clear D. Deletions cut 3 bases from V and 1 base from J, with 7 bases between. The CDR3 is made up of 13 amino acids. CDR1 SGHRS and CDR2 YFSETQ come from the germline V gene. The CDR3 nucleotides read TGCGCCAGCAGCTCCCCTACCCAAGAGACCCAGTACTTC. Its translation is CASSSPTQETQYF. Full variable domain (rest looked up from reference TRBV5-1 and TRBJ2-5): KAGVTQTPRYLIKTRGQQVTLSCSPISGHRSVSWYQQTPGQGLQFLFEYFSETQRNKGNFPGRFSGRQFSNSRSEMNVSTLELGDSALYLCASSSPTQETQYFGPGTRLLVL.

The chain links TRBV2 to TRBJ2-3; TRBD1 or TRBD2 may be the D gene (5 bases each). Germline V CDR1 and CDR2: SNHLY, FYNNEI. V was cut by 2 bases and J by 2 bases, with 11 bases left in between. CDR3 length: 15 amino acids. CDR3 sequence (DNA): TGTGCCAGCAGTGAAAGGGACGCCTTCACAGATACGCAGTATTTT. Translation: CASSERDAFTDTQYF.